Given below is one T cell receptor (beta chain) in context. Its specificity is not known. The primer mix had 60 Vbeta and 13 Jbeta primers. Assay used: immunoSEQ multiplex PCR; TCRdb lists only in-frame clones, some missing. The data show 180,000 or so clones, around 76% seen once. These data come from a study of cytomegalovirus exposure and HLA in healthy donors. This CDR3 spans 13 amino acids. In germline, CDR1 is MDHEN, CDR2 SYDVKM. After removal of 1 base from V and 8 bases from J, the junction contained 4 bases not matched to a gene. Study outcomes and limitations: In a later analysis, compared with equally common non-associated chains, HLA-associated beta chains were more expanded. It was approximately 160 TCR beta chains that were listed as cytomegalovirus-associated. Most likely, a cluster of highly shared sequence variants arose as a sequencing artifact. In a later analysis, most CMV-associated TCR beta chains appeared HLA-restricted.

J is TRBJ1-2 and V is TRBV28; 7 positions match TRBD1. Specimen: PBMCs. This TCR came from a woman aged 25 to 39 in good health and CMV-seropositive. The CDR3 coding sequence is TGTGCCAGCAGTTTATCTCCAGGGGGAGGCTACACCTTC. Amino acids: CASSLSPGGGYTF.